These 28 T cell receptor beta chains were sequenced from one sample in a study of blood T cell repertoires in COVID-19. Generated by immunoSEQ multiplex PCR, the TCRdb table keeps only in-frame clones and is missing some. The sample carries roughly 76,000 clones, about four fifths recorded once. What was sequenced was peripheral blood. The source of these receptors is a human donor in a cohort sampled during active COVID-19.

The chain couples TRBV2 to TRBJ1-2; D is undetermined. The germline CDR1 and CDR2 sequences are SNHLY and FYNNEI. The ends were cut back, 6 bases at V and 0 bases at J, with 8 bases in the middle. This CDR3 spans 13 amino acids. The CDR3 loop is CASRSEPNYGYTF. The CDR3, as DNA: TGTGCCAGCAGGTCGGAGCCTAACTATGGCTACACCTTC.

V and J are TRBV4-2 and TRBJ2-7; D gene uncertain. CDR1 and CDR2 from the germline V gene are LGHNA and YNFKEQ. The CDR3 is made up of 14 amino acids. The ends were cut back, 1 base at V and 7 bases at J, with 14 bases in the middle. CDR3 sequence: CASSQVGLQREQYF. The CDR3, as DNA: TGTGCCAGCAGCCAAGTTGGCCTTCAGAGGGAGCAGTACTTC.

The genes are TRBV5-1 and TRBJ1-3, with unresolved D. V was pared by 0 bases and J by 4 bases, with 8 bases between. This CDR3 is built from 14 residues. Germline V gives CDR1 SGHRS, CDR2 YFSETQ. The CDR3 nucleotides are TGCGCCAGCAGCTTGGGCGCCCTAGGAAACACCATATATTTT. It codes for CASSLGALGNTIYF. Supplemented by reference TRBV5-1 and TRBJ1-3, the full variable domain reads KAGVTQTPRYLIKTRGQQVTLSCSPISGHRSVSWYQQTPGQGLQFLFEYFSETQRNKGNFPGRFSGRQFSNSRSEMNVSTLELGDSALYLCASSLGALGNTIYFGEGSWLTVV.

The chain links TRBV5-6 to TRBJ2-2, with a tentative D call TRBD2 (8 bases). CDR1 is SGHDT, CDR2 YYEEEE, per germline. Between the trimmed V and J ends, which lost 3 bases and 2 bases, there was a span of 17 bases. The CDR3 runs 17 residues. CDR3 in DNA: TGTGCCAGCAGCTCTCAGGGGGTAGCGGGAAACACCGGGGAGCTGTTTTTT. Translated: CASSSQGVAGNTGELFF. Combining the CDR3 with reference TRBV5-6 and TRBJ2-2 gives the whole variable domain DAGVTQSPTHLIKTRGQQVTLRCSPKSGHDTVSWYQQALGQGPQFIFQYYEEEERQRGNFPDRFSGHQFPNYSSELNVNALLLGDSALYLCASSSQGVAGNTGELFFGEGSRLTVL.

This clone was picked up a small number of times. The rearrangement joins TRBV6-5 to TRBJ2-7, with a weak D call TRBD1 (6 bases). This CDR3 is built from 13 residues. V gave up 6 bases and J gave up 1 base, with 10 bases separating them. CDR1 and CDR2 from the germline V gene are MNHEY and SVGAGI. As DNA, the CDR3 is TGTGCCAGCAGCTGGACAGTTTCCTACGAGCAGTACTTC. It is translated as CASSWTVSYEQYF.

The rearrangement uses TRBV4-2 and TRBJ1-5; no reliable D call. This CDR3 region has 14 residues. V shed 0 bases and J shed 7 bases, with 10 bases lying between them. Per the germline V gene, CDR1 is LGHNA and CDR2 is YNFKEQ. CDR3 in amino acids: CASSQEDGNQPQHF. In nucleotides, the CDR3 is TGTGCCAGCAGCCAAGAAGACGGGAACCAGCCCCAGCATTTT.

V gene TRBV7-9 combines with J gene TRBJ2-4; the match to TRBD2 covers 14 bases. V dropped 1 base and J dropped 7; count of bases not matched to a gene: 6. CDR3 length equals 17 residues. Germline V gene lookup returns CDR1 SEHNR and CDR2 FQNEAQ (reference sequence). CDR3 sequence reads: CASSLGLAGGPGNIQYF. Written as DNA, the CDR3 is TGTGCCAGCAGCTTAGGACTAGCGGGAGGGCCTGGGAACATTCAGTACTTC. The variable domain in full, completed from reference TRBV7-9 and TRBJ2-4, reads DTGVSQNPRHKITKRGQNVTFRCDPISEHNRLYWYRQTLGQGPEFLTYFQNEAQLEKSRLLSDRFSAERPKGSFSTLEIQRTEQGDSAMYLCASSLGLAGGPGNIQYFGAGTRLSVL.

The V gene is TRBV11-2, the J gene TRBJ2-3, with D perhaps matching TRBD2 (5 bases). The CDR3 loop spans 15 amino acids. Per the germline V gene, CDR1 is SGHAT and CDR2 is FQNNGV. The V end was cut by 5 bases, the J end by 6 bases, with 18 bases between. The CDR3 loop reads CASSEGTIVSDTQYF. DNA for the CDR3: TGTGCCAGCAGCGAGGGCACTATAGTCTCTGATACGCAGTATTTT.

The chain carries TRBV3-1 (or the pseudogene TRBV3-2) and TRBJ1-4; unclear D gene. Germline V gene sequence: CDR1 LGHDT, CDR2 YNNKEL (reference sequence). V was clipped by 0 bases and J by 5 bases, with 13 bases between them. This CDR3 is built from 16 residues. CDR3 nucleotides: TGTGCCAGCAGCCAAGAGGTATCCTGGCCCAATGAAAAACTGTTTTTT. As protein: CASSQEVSWPNEKLFF.

The chain combines TRBV29-1 with TRBJ1-2; TRBD1 agrees at 7 bases. The CDR3 is made up of 12 amino acids. Germline lookup yields CDR1 SQVTM and CDR2 ANQGSEA. Trimming at V came to 5 bases and at J to 6 bases, leaving 6 bases not matched to a gene. The CDR3 nucleotides are TGCAGCGTTTTGACAGGGTGGGATGGCTACACCTTC. Translated, it gives CSVLTGWDGYTF.

The chain carries TRBV2 and TRBJ2-1; the match to TRBD2 covers 10 bases. Germline CDR1 reads SNHLY; CDR2 reads FYNNEI. The CDR3 extends over 15 amino acids. The junction had 15 bases not matched to a gene; V was cut back by 3 bases and J by 16 bases. CDR3 nucleotides: TGTGCCAGCAGTGAGACCCGGTCTAGCGGGAGCCTTATTTTCTTC. Translation gives CASSETRSSGSLIFF.

DNA of the CDR3: TGTGCCAGCACCCCGGGGGTCACCACGAACACTGAAGCTTTCTTT. Residues: CASTPGVTTNTEAFF. The chain is built from TRBV6-5 and TRBJ1-1; possible D gene TRBD1, 5 bases. Trimming shortened V by 7 bases and J by 1 base, and 16 bases separated the two germline ends. Germline V gene sequence: CDR1 MNHEY, CDR2 SVGAGI. There are 15 residues in the CDR3.

This clone has a handful of counts. The chain joins TRBV6-5 to TRBJ2-2; the D gene is possibly TRBD2 (6 bases). This CDR3 has 15 residues. Germline loops: CDR1 MNHEY, CDR2 SVGAGI. Trimming left V 6 bases short and J 5 bases short, with 16 bases between. The CDR3 loop is CASRTKAGLTGELFF. The CDR3 DNA reads as TGTGCCAGCAGGACCAAGGCGGGGCTGACCGGGGAGCTGTTTTTT.

The rearrangement joins TRBV6-2 or TRBV6-3 to TRBJ2-5, with a possible D match to TRBD2 (5 bases). CDR3 length: 14 amino acids. Germline CDR1 MNHEY, CDR2 SVGEGT. Trimming stripped 6 bases from V and 5 bases from J, with 16 bases between. The DNA for the CDR3 is TGTGCCAGCAGCGAGGGTGGGCGATGGGAGACCCAGTACTTC. Translated: CASSEGGRWETQYF.

A single count supports this clone. This chain links TRBV19 with TRBJ2-1; D gene unclear. The CDR3 contains 14 residues. From germline, CDR1 is LNHDA and CDR2 SQIVND (reference sequence). V lost 5 bases and J 6 bases, leaving 14 bases between the germline ends. CDR3 amino acids: CASSLGWAGNEQFF. In DNA, the CDR3 is TGTGCCAGTAGTTTGGGTTGGGCAGGCAATGAGCAGTTCTTC.

The V and J genes are TRBV3-1 (or the pseudogene TRBV3-2) and TRBJ2-7; TRBD1 agrees at 9 bases. The CDR3 runs to 14 residues. With 4 bases clipped from V and 0 bases from J, the junction kept 1 base outside the gene matches. CDR1 is LGHDT and CDR2 is YNNKEL in the germline V gene (reference sequence). The DNA for the CDR3 is TGTGCCAGCAGCCGACAGGGGGGCTCCTACGAGCAGTACTTC. Protein product: CASSRQGGSYEQYF.

This clone was recorded at least ten times. CDR3 residues: CASSLVRTGRGYTF. In DNA form, the CDR3 reads TGTGCCAGCAGCTTAGTTCGGACAGGGCGAGGCTACACCTTC. This chain uses TRBV7-2 with TRBJ1-2, with 8 positions matching TRBD1. With V trimmed by 1 base and J by 8 bases, 6 bases remained unmatched. The CDR3 is made up of 14 amino acids. CDR1 and CDR2 from the germline V gene are SGHTA and FQGNSA. The whole variable domain, remainder taken from reference TRBV7-2 and TRBJ1-2, is GAGVSQSPSNKVTEKGKDVELRCDPISGHTALYWYRQSLGQGLEFLIYFQGNSAPDKSGLPSDRFSAERTGGSVSTLTIQRTQQEDSAVYLCASSLVRTGRGYTFGSGTRLTVV.

The genes are TRBV29-1 and TRBJ2-1; TRBD2 is a possible D gene (5 bases). Trimming shortened V by 6 bases and J by 3 bases, and 6 bases separated the two germline ends. In germline, CDR1 is SQVTM, CDR2 ANQGSEA. This CDR3 comprises 11 residues. CDR3 residues: CSVRDYNEQFF. The CDR3 DNA is TGCAGCGTCCGGGACTACAATGAGCAGTTCTTC.

V is TRBV29-1 and J is TRBJ1-1, with 7 bases identical to TRBD1. Germline CDR1 is SQVTM and CDR2 is ANQGSEA. This CDR3 is 15 amino acids long. V shed 3 bases, J shed 0 bases, and the junction held 7 bases outside the gene matches. The DNA for the CDR3 is TGCAGCGTTGAGGGAATCCAGGGGGTGAACACTGAAGCTTTCTTT. This gives the protein CSVEGIQGVNTEAFF.

This chain connects TRBV27 to TRBJ1-1; D is perhaps TRBD1 (5 bases). Germline V gene lookup returns CDR1 MNHEY and CDR2 SMNVEV (reference sequence). The ends were cut back, 3 bases at V and 0 bases at J, with 20 bases in the middle. The CDR3 runs to 18 residues. In DNA form, the CDR3 reads TGTGCCAGCAGTTTCCATAGGGGCGGGAGTCTATTGAACACTGAAGCTTTCTTT. Translated: CASSFHRGGSLLNTEAFF.

This clone was counted between two and nine times. The rearrangement links TRBV6-5 to TRBJ2-1, with D unclear. CDR1 and CDR2 (germline): MNHEY, SVGAGI. The V gene lost 6 bases and the J gene lost 3 bases, with 12 bases spanning the gap. The CDR3 runs 14 residues. CDR3 loop: CASRPSLDYNEQFF. Written as DNA, the CDR3 is TGTGCCAGCAGACCGTCTCTAGACTACAATGAGCAGTTCTTC.

V usage is TRBV3-1 (or the pseudogene TRBV3-2) and J usage is TRBJ2-7; 11 bases fit TRBD2. V lost 3 bases and J lost 6; bases outside the gene matches: 4. The CDR3 spans 14 residues. The germline gives CDR1 LGHDT, CDR2 YNNKEL (reference sequence). The CDR3, as DNA: TGTGCCAGCAGCCAGCTAGCGGGAGGTGGCGAGCAGTACTTC. Protein sequence: CASSQLAGGGEQYF.

The chain employs TRBV29-1 and TRBJ2-7; 8 bases are shared with TRBD2. Germline V gene data show CDR1 as SQVTM and CDR2 as ANQGSEA. This CDR3 region has 14 residues. V was clipped by 6 bases and J by 0 bases; unmatched bases: 7. The CDR3 nucleotides are TGCAGCGTAGAAAGCGGGAGCGGCTCCTACGAGCAGTACTTC. This sequence encodes CSVESGSGSYEQYF.

V is TRBV3-1 (or the pseudogene TRBV3-2) and J is TRBJ2-7, with a possible D match to TRBD1 (5 bases). The CDR3 contains 12 residues. Trimming removed 0 bases from V and 9 bases from J, with 9 bases in between. CDR1 and CDR2 (germline): LGHDT, YNNKEL (reference sequence). In DNA, the CDR3 is TGTGCCAGCAGCCAAGACACCCAGGGGCAGTACTTC. Residues: CASSQDTQGQYF.

This chain connects TRBV18 to TRBJ1-2, with TRBD1 matching 8 bases. V trimming: 3 bases; J trimming: 5 bases; junction bases outside the gene matches: 8. Germline V gene data show CDR1 as KGHSH and CDR2 as LQKENI. CDR3 size: 15 residues. CDR3 sequence (DNA): TGTGCCAGCTCACCGGTGGCAGGGGGCAGGTATGGCTACACCTTC. It specifies CASSPVAGGRYGYTF.

This chain joins TRBV19 and TRBJ1-1; 11 nucleotides line up with TRBD1. V lost 4 bases, J lost 6 bases, and 4 bases stayed unmatched. The CDR3 length is 14 residues. Germline assignment: CDR1 LNHDA and CDR2 SQIVND (reference sequence). Written as DNA, the CDR3 is TGTGCCAGTAGTACGGACAGGGGGCCGGCTGAAGCTTTCTTT. As protein: CASSTDRGPAEAFF.

The chain employs TRBV7-2 and TRBJ2-3, with D maybe TRBD1 (5 bases). This CDR3 comprises 16 residues. V was pared by 1 base and J by 4 bases, with 15 bases between. Looked up from germline, CDR1 is SGHTA and CDR2 is FQGNSA. The CDR3 DNA is TGTGCCAGCAGCTTAGGAAGGGGCGCCCCCCCAGATACGCAGTATTTT. Translating gives CASSLGRGAPPDTQYF. Looking up the rest from reference TRBV7-2 and TRBJ2-3 gives the full variable domain: GAGVSQSPSNKVTEKGKDVELRCDPISGHTALYWYRQSLGQGLEFLIYFQGNSAPDKSGLPSDRFSAERTGGSVSTLTIQRTQQEDSAVYLCASSLGRGAPPDTQYFGPGTRLTVL.

This clone was seen just once. In DNA, the CDR3 is TGCGCCAGCAAGGACAGGCAGCTCAATCAGCCCCAGCATTTT. Amino acid sequence: CASKDRQLNQPQHF. The chain is built from TRBV10-2 and TRBJ1-5, with 7 positions matching TRBD1. CDR1 and CDR2 (germline): WSHSY, SAAADI. V was pared by 7 bases and J by 3 bases, with 6 bases of the junction left unmatched. This CDR3 is built from 14 residues.